One T cell receptor beta chain is described in this entry. Antigen: not known. It was version v3.0 of the immunoSEQ assay that was run at survey level. Profiled with immunoSEQ multiplex PCR; TCRdb holds only in-frame clones, not every one. The sample records about 20,000 clones, 75% to 90% being singletons. This sample is drawn from a study of long-term antiretroviral therapy in people with HIV. Study outcomes and limitations: ART-treated samples gained diversity yet remained below transplant donor controls.

Per the germline V gene, CDR1 is LNHDA and CDR2 is SQIVND (reference sequence). V shed 6 bases, J shed 1 base, and the junction held 4 bases outside the gene matches. This CDR3 spans 16 amino acids. The receptor's source is a man aged 50-60 years with HIV. The source was unsorted PBMCs, collected 4.2 years after starting antiretroviral therapy. The chain combines TRBV19 with TRBJ2-6; 9 bases are a match to TRBD1. CDR3: CASRRQGDSGANVLTF. The CDR3 DNA is TGTGCCAGTAGGAGACAGGGGGATTCTGGGGCCAACGTCCTGACTTTC.